This entry lists 10 T cell receptor beta chains sequenced from one sample in a study of graft-versus-host responses after intestinal transplantation. Produced via immunoSEQ multiplex PCR; TCRdb's table is partial and in-frame only. The table includes about 120,000 clones, roughly 95% detected once. Their specific antigens are unknown. The sample was unstimulated CD8+ T cells sorted from spleen or lymph node cells, taken before intestinal transplant. The receptor source for this set is a human donor who received an intestinal transplant.

This chain uses TRBV14 with TRBJ2-5, with D possibly being TRBD1 or TRBD2 (5 bases each). Trimming shortened V by 1 base and J by 5 bases, and 17 bases separated the two germline ends. Germline CDR1 and CDR2: SGHDN and FVKESK. The CDR3 consists of 16 residues. DNA for the CDR3: TGTGCCAGCAGCCAAGTTGTCGGGGCCAAGTGGGAGACCCAGTACTTC. Protein product: CASSQVVGAKWETQYF.

This chain links TRBV27 with TRBJ2-1; no reliable D call. V was shortened by 1 base and J by 5 bases, with 9 bases between the two germline ends. CDR3 length equals 14 residues. Germline CDR1 is MNHEY and CDR2 is SMNVEV (reference sequence). CDR3 sequence (DNA): TGTGCCAGCAGTTTATGGGCAGAGGACAATGAGCAGTTCTTC. Translation: CASSLWAEDNEQFF.

Only one count was recorded for this clone. The CDR3 protein is CASSLDRGGTDTQYF. CDR3 sequence (DNA): TGCGCCAGCAGCTTGGACAGGGGAGGGACAGATACGCAGTATTTT. The genes are TRBV5-1 and TRBJ2-3; either TRBD1 or TRBD2 may fit D (7 bases each). Germline V gene data show CDR1 as SGHRS and CDR2 as YFSETQ. CDR3 length: 15 residues. Trimming removed 0 bases from V and 3 bases from J, with 11 bases in between.

V is TRBV5-6 and J is TRBJ2-7; 9 bases agree with TRBD1. Germline values: CDR1 SGHDT, CDR2 YYEEEE. The CDR3 runs to 14 residues. J was trimmed by 2 bases and V by 3 bases; bases with no gene match: 3. CDR3 coding DNA: TGTGCCAGCAGCTCCGGGACAGGGACCTACGAGCAGTACTTC. Protein product: CASSSGTGTYEQYF.

This sequence joins TRBV2 and TRBJ1-1, with unresolved D. The length of the CDR3 is 12 residues. Germline assignment: CDR1 SNHLY and CDR2 FYNNEI. Between the trimmed V and J ends, which lost 6 bases and 1 base, there was a span of 6 bases. The chain's CDR3 is CASRDTNTEAFF. CDR3 nucleotide sequence: TGTGCCAGCAGGGATACGAACACTGAAGCTTTCTTT.

The CDR3 region is CASSQESSETSGYEQYF. CDR3 sequence (DNA): TGTGCCAGCAGCCAAGAAAGTTCGGAGACTAGCGGCTACGAGCAGTACTTC. The chain employs TRBV4-2 and TRBJ2-7, with TRBD2 identical over 9 bases. Looked up from germline, CDR1 is LGHNA and CDR2 is YNFKEQ. V was pared by 0 bases and J by 3 bases, with 9 bases of the junction left unmatched. The CDR3 is 17 residues long.

V is TRBV7-9 and J is TRBJ1-5; D remains unclear. Germline V lookup: CDR1 SEHNR, CDR2 FQNEAQ (reference sequence). V was shortened by 1 base and J by 5 bases, with 9 bases between the two germline ends. The CDR3 has 14 amino acids. The CDR3 DNA reads TGTGCCAGCAGCTTAGTAAACCGTTATCAGCCCCAGCATTTT. Amino acid sequence: CASSLVNRYQPQHF.

The rearrangement links TRBV29-1 to TRBJ2-1; 10 positions agree with TRBD1. The junction had 11 bases not matched to a gene; V was cut back by 4 bases and J by 5 bases. The CDR3 is 16 residues long. Germline V gene sequence: CDR1 SQVTM, CDR2 ANQGSEA. The CDR3 coding sequence is TGCAGCGTTGGGGGACAGGGGAGAAGTACTGACAATGAGCAGTTCTTC. Its protein is CSVGGQGRSTDNEQFF.

The chain combines TRBV10-3 with TRBJ1-6; 8 bases are shared with TRBD1. CDR3 length: 15 residues. From germline, CDR1 is ENHRY and CDR2 SYGVKD. Trimming took 6 bases from V and 7 from J; bases not matched to a gene: 8. The CDR3 protein is CAIRQDRVRNSPLHF. CDR3 DNA sequence: TGTGCCATCAGACAGGACAGGGTTCGGAATTCACCCCTCCACTTT.

The chain combines TRBV29-1 with TRBJ2-1; D is uncertain. The CDR3 extends over 12 amino acids. Germline-derived CDR1 and CDR2 are SQVTM and ANQGSEA. Trimming took off 4 bases at V and 5 bases at J, with 9 bases between the two ends. The CDR3 is CSVARKNNEQFF. DNA of the CDR3: TGCAGCGTTGCCCGGAAAAACAATGAGCAGTTCTTC.